Following are 15 T cell receptor beta chains from one sample sequenced in a study of shared clonotypes between healthy human individuals. The protocol was immunoSEQ multiplex PCR, while the TCRdb copy is restricted to in-frame clones and leaves out a portion. The sample holds 2.3 million or so clones, more than 85% seen once. The source material was naive CD4+ T cells from PBMCs. Noted subset: CD45RA+ positively selected. These receptors all stem from a man aged 18-30 years in good health. Some clones in this sample may be carry-over from other donors' samples.

This clone showed up just once. The chain combines TRBV9 with TRBJ1-2; D possibly corresponds to TRBD1 (6 bases). Germline assignment: CDR1 SGDLS and CDR2 YYNGEE. With 0 bases removed from V and 2 bases from J, the gap between germline ends came to 11 bases. The CDR3 is made up of 15 amino acids. CDR3 in amino acids: CASSVEVGGNYGYTF. CDR3 sequence (DNA): TGTGCCAGCAGCGTAGAGGTAGGGGGGAACTATGGCTACACCTTC.

For the CDR3, the DNA is TGTGCCAGCAGCCCGGGTAGCGGTCATTCGGTCACAGATACGCAGTATTTT. Encoded protein: CASSPGSGHSVTDTQYF. The chain uses TRBV28 and TRBJ2-3, with D possibly being TRBD2 (6 bases). Per germline, CDR1 MDHEN and CDR2 SYDVKM. This CDR3 is 17 amino acids long. V lost 6 bases to trimming and J lost 2 bases, with 21 bases between them.

This clone appeared a single time. The chain employs TRBV6-1 and TRBJ2-1, with a possible D match to TRBD2 (6 bases). Trimming removed 5 bases at V and 7 bases at J, with 18 bases between. Germline CDR1 reads MNHNS; CDR2 reads SASEGT. The CDR3 extends over 15 amino acids. The CDR3 DNA reads as TGTGCCAGCAGTCAAGATAGCCTAGGGAGGAATGAGCAGTTCTTC. It codes for CASSQDSLGRNEQFF.

The chain is built from TRBV28 and TRBJ2-7, with TRBD2 as a possible D gene (6 bases). Germline CDR1 reads MDHEN; CDR2 reads SYDVKM. Trimming took off 9 bases at V and 5 bases at J, with 17 bases between the two ends. The CDR3 runs to 13 residues. The CDR3 here is CASSRGGSHEQYF. The CDR3 region has the DNA TGTGCCAGTTCACGAGGAGGGTCCCACGAGCAGTACTTC.

The rearrangement joins TRBV28 to TRBJ2-1; D remains ambiguous. Germline V CDR1 and CDR2: MDHEN, SYDVKM. The V end lost 6 bases, the J end lost 9 bases, and 12 bases lay between the germline ends. This CDR3 has 12 amino acids. The CDR3 region has the DNA TGTGCCAGCAGGACCACTACTGGTGAGCAGTTCTTC. Translated: CASRTTTGEQFF.

The chain is built from TRBV5-1 and TRBJ1-1; D not resolved. The CDR3 is made up of 15 amino acids. Per germline, CDR1 SGHRS and CDR2 YFSETQ. Between the trimmed V and J ends, which lost 1 base and 0 bases, there was a span of 10 bases. DNA of the CDR3: TGCGCCAGCAGCTTGCTGGACGGGGTGAACACTGAAGCTTTCTTT. As protein: CASSLLDGVNTEAFF.

The V call is TRBV5-1, the J call TRBJ2-3, with 8 bases that match TRBD2. The CDR3 runs 16 residues. Trimming removed 7 bases from V and 3 bases from J; junction bases left unmatched: 13. CDR1 is SGHRS and CDR2 is YFSETQ in the germline V gene. In DNA, the CDR3 is TGCGCCAGCGGCCCGGGGACTAGGGTTATGACAGATACGCAGTATTTT. Translation gives CASGPGTRVMTDTQYF.

The rearrangement joins TRBV5-1 to TRBJ1-1; D might be TRBD1 (6 bases). The CDR3 has 12 amino acids. Germline assignment: CDR1 SGHRS and CDR2 YFSETQ. Trimming took 3 bases from V and 8 from J, leaving 11 bases between them. CDR3 protein: CASSSPGAEAFF. DNA of the CDR3: TGCGCCAGCAGCTCCCCGGGGGCAGAAGCTTTCTTT.

The chain links TRBV11-3 to TRBJ2-7; the D gene could be TRBD1 or TRBD2 (5 bases each). The CDR3 consists of 13 residues. V was shortened by 9 bases and J by 1 base, with 13 bases between the two germline ends. Germline CDR1 SGHNT, CDR2 YENEEA. The CDR3 region is CARAGAGSYEQYF. In nucleotides, the CDR3 is TGTGCCAGGGCCGGGGCAGGATCCTACGAGCAGTACTTC.

J is TRBJ1-1 and V is TRBV6-5; D is ambiguous. Germline loops: CDR1 MNHEY, CDR2 SVGAGI. Trimming stripped 6 bases from V and 0 bases from J, with 14 bases between. CDR3 length equals 15 residues. CDR3 nucleotide sequence: TGTGCCAGCAGCCGGGGATACTACATGAACACTGAAGCTTTCTTT. It translates to CASSRGYYMNTEAFF.

The rearrangement links TRBV10-3 to TRBJ2-1; D is possibly TRBD2 (6 bases). Germline CDR1 reads ENHRY; CDR2 reads SYGVKD. Between the trimmed V and J ends, which lost 2 bases and 15 bases, there was a span of 14 bases. This CDR3 spans 12 amino acids. CDR3 protein: CAISEAGGDGFF. In DNA form, the CDR3 reads TGTGCCATCAGTGAGGCCGGCGGGGATGGGTTCTTC.

The chain combines TRBV19 with TRBJ1-5; the D is unclear. V was trimmed by 3 bases and J by 0 bases, leaving 12 bases between them. CDR3 length: 16 amino acids. Germline values: CDR1 LNHDA, CDR2 SQIVND (reference sequence). This CDR3 reads CASSILGGYSNQPQHF. Written as DNA, the CDR3 is TGTGCCAGTAGTATTCTAGGCGGCTATAGCAATCAGCCCCAGCATTTT.

In this sample, this clone turned up once. V gene TRBV5-1 combines with J gene TRBJ2-3, with 7 positions matching TRBD2. There are 15 residues in the CDR3. CDR1 SGHRS and CDR2 YFSETQ come from the germline V gene. The V gene end was trimmed by 3 bases and the J gene end by 5 bases; junction bases not matched to a gene: 9. This chain's CDR3 is CASSSDFSSGDTQYF. CDR3 DNA sequence: TGCGCCAGCAGCTCCGACTTCTCTAGCGGAGATACGCAGTATTTT.

In this sample, this clone turned up once. This CDR3 is CASTLTGYDGYTF. In DNA form, the CDR3 reads TGTGCCAGCACCTTGACAGGGTATGATGGCTACACCTTC. This rearrangement joins TRBV6-5 to TRBJ1-2, with TRBD1 identical over 7 bases. CDR3 length: 13 amino acids. The germline V gene encodes CDR1 MNHEY and CDR2 SVGAGI. The V segment lost 7 bases and the J segment 6 bases; nucleotides outside the gene matches: 8.

The rearrangement links TRBV6-5 to TRBJ2-7, with 7 bases matching TRBD1. CDR3 size: 14 residues. The germline V gene encodes CDR1 MNHEY and CDR2 SVGAGI. With 0 bases clipped from V and 4 bases from J, the junction kept 3 bases outside the gene matches. In nucleotides, the CDR3 is TGTGCCAGCAGTTACTCTTGGGACAGTTACGAGCAGTACTTC. Encoded protein: CASSYSWDSYEQYF.